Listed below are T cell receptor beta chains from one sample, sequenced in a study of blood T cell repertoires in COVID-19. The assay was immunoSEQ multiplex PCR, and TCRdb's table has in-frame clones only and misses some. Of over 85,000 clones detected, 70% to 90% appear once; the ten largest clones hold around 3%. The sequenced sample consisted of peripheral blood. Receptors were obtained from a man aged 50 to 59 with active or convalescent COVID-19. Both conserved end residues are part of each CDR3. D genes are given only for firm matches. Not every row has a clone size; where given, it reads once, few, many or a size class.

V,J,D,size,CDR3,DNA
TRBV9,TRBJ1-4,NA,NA,CASSVSVATNEKLFF,TGTGCCAGCAGCGTGTCAGTGGCAACTAATGAAAAACTGTTTTTT
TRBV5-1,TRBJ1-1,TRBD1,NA,CASSPGTGNPNTEAFF,TGCGCCAGCAGCCCCGGGACAGGGAACCCGAACACTGAAGCTTTCTTT
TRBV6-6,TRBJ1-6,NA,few,CASSYSPWQRNSPLHF,TGTGCCAGCAGTTACTCGCCCTGGCAGCGTAATTCACCCCTCCACTTT
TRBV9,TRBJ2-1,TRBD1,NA,CASSMTGVEYNEQFF,TGTGCCAGCAGCATGACAGGGGTGGAATACAATGAGCAGTTCTTC
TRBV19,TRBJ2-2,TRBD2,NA,CASSRTSGGTGELFF,TGTGCCAGTAGCAGGACTAGCGGGGGCACCGGGGAGCTGTTTTTT
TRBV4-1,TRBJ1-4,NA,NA,CASSQQGHEKLFF,TGCGCCAGCAGCCAACAGGGGCATGAAAAACTGTTTTTT
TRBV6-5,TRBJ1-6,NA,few,CASTNSNSPLHF,TGTGCCAGCACAAACAGTAATTCACCCCTCCACTTT
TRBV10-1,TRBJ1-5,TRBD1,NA,CASSTGGRTNQPQHF,TGCGCCAGCAGTACAGGGGGGCGTACCAATCAGCCCCAGCATTTT
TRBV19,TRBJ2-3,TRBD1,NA,CASSMGQGASTDTQYF,TGTGCCAGTAGTATGGGTCAGGGGGCGAGTACAGATACGCAGTATTTT
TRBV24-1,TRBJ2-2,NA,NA,CATSDFRGNTGELFF,TGTGCCACCAGTGATTTTAGGGGAAACACCGGGGAGCTGTTTTTT
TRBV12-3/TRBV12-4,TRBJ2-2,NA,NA,CASSSGAGELFF,TGTGCCAGCAGTTCCGGTGCCGGGGAGCTGTTTTTT
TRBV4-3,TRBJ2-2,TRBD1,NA,CASSHGTGADGELFF,TGCGCCAGCAGCCACGGGACAGGGGCGGACGGGGAGCTGTTTTTT
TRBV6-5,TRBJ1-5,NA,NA,CASRTGNNQPQHF,TGTGCCAGCCGAACAGGTAACAATCAGCCCCAGCATTTT
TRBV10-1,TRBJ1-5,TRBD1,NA,CPHAEGQGSEYDQPQHF,TGCCCACATGCCGAGGGACAGGGGAGTGAATACGATCAGCCCCAGCATTTT
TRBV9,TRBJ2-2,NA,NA,CASSVEREYTGELFF,TGTGCCAGCAGCGTAGAGCGCGAATACACCGGGGAGCTGTTTTTT